A selection of T cell receptor beta chains follows, all from one sample in a study of regulatory T cells in long-lasting Graves disease. TCRdb called the multiplex PCR reads again in MiXCR, with one record for every CDR3 protein. The sample lists 350,000 to 400,000 distinct CDR3 sequences, around 15% occurring once. The sample consisted of peripheral blood mononuclear cells (PBMCs), taken at new diagnosis, from a patient treated with antithyroid drugs. The receptors shown here come from a female donor with Graves disease. Both conserved end residues are part of each CDR3. A D gene is named only where the DNA matches it firmly. Some rows have no size entry. The others give once, few or many, or a class for an expanded clone.

many	.	TRBV12-3/TRBV12-4	TRBJ1-1	CASSWDKMNTEAFF	TGTGCCAGCAGTTGGGACAAGATGAACACTGAAGCTTTCTTT
few	.	TRBV27	TRBJ1-6	CASSIGGSSPLHF	TGTGCCAGCAGTATAGGGGGTAGTTCACCCCTCCACTTT
many	TRBD1	TRBV27	TRBJ1-1	CASSFASFRGGTEAFF	TGTGCCAGCAGTTTCGCCTCTTTCAGGGGGGGCACTGAAGCTTTCTTT
.	.	TRBV28	TRBJ1-2	CAAKGEGGYTF	TGTGCCGCCAAAGGGGAAGGAGGCTACACCTTC
few	.	TRBV29-1	TRBJ1-1	CSVERESTEAFF	TGCAGCGTTGAAAGGGAAAGCACTGAAGCTTTCTTT
many	TRBD1	TRBV20-1	TRBJ1-5	CSACDRAGQPQHF	TGCAGTGCTTGCGACAGGGCCGGTCAGCCCCAGCATTTT
many	TRBD2	TRBV11-2	TRBJ2-5	CASGPLAGGGETQYF	TGTGCCTCAGGGCCCCTAGCGGGGGGGGGAGAGACCCAGTACTTC
few	.	TRBV28	TRBJ1-2	CASSLRGIVGGYTF	TGTGCCAGCAGTTTAAGGGGGATAGTGGGGGGCTACACCTTC
.	.	TRBV29-1	TRBJ1-2	CSVDRDADFYGYTF	TGCAGCGTTGACCGGGACGCCGACTTTTATGGCTACACCTTC
few	TRBD1	TRBV12-3/TRBV12-4	TRBJ1-2	CASSRGQGLNF	TGTGCCAGCAGCCGGGGACAGGGATTAAACTTC
.	.	TRBV7-9	TRBJ2-7	CASSPPRDNQLFYEQYF	TGTGCCAGCAGCCCCCCGAGGGACAACCAGTTATTCTACGAGCAGTACTTC
.	TRBD1	TRBV2	TRBJ2-1	CARDRDRGGQFF	TGTGCCAGAGACCGGGACAGGGGAGGGCAGTTCTTC
.	TRBD1	TRBV7-9	TRBJ2-2	CASSLVKDRGRSKTGELFF	TGTGCCAGCAGCTTAGTCAAGGACAGGGGAAGGTCTAAGACCGGGGAGCTGTTTTTT
many	TRBD2	TRBV7-3	TRBJ2-2	CASSATSGTGELFF	TGTGCCAGCAGCGCGACTAGCGGCACCGGGGAGCTGTTTTTT
few	.	TRBV15	TRBJ1-5	CATSTEIIQPNQPQHF	TGTGCCACCAGCACAGAGATAATACAGCCCAATCAGCCCCAGCATTTT
many	.	TRBV28	TRBJ1-2	CATQRGTLGGYTF	TGTGCCACACAGAGGGGCACTCTTGGGGGCTACACCTTC
many	.	TRBV4-1	TRBJ1-2	CASSLIRGSYTF	TGCGCCAGCAGCCTCATCCGGGGGAGCTACACCTTC
many	TRBD1	TRBV12-3/TRBV12-4	TRBJ2-1	CASSPRQGANNEQFF	TGTGCCAGCAGTCCGCGACAGGGGGCCAACAATGAGCAGTTCTTC
few	.	TRBV4-3	TRBJ2-2	CASSPRPHTGELFF	TGCGCCAGCAGCCCCCGGCCCCATACCGGGGAGCTGTTTTTT
many	.	TRBV7-9	TRBJ2-7	CASSSGVVEQYF	TGTGCCAGCAGCTCAGGTGTGGTCGAGCAGTACTTC
many	.	TRBV30	TRBJ1-4	CAWNGPRGDEKLFF	TGTGCCTGGAACGGCCCCAGGGGCGATGAAAAACTGTTTTTT
many	.	TRBV6-2/TRBV6-3	TRBJ2-2	CASRRRDPNTGELFF	TGTGCCAGCAGGAGGCGGGACCCGAACACCGGGGAGCTGTTTTTT
many	TRBD1	TRBV28	TRBJ2-7	CASGAGGLKEQYF	TGTGCCTCCGGGGCAGGGGGTCTGAAGGAGCAGTACTTC
many	TRBD1	TRBV12-3/TRBV12-4	TRBJ2-1	CASSFGGTGGRFF	TGTGCCAGCAGTTTTGGGGGGACAGGGGGCCGGTTCTTC
many	TRBD2	TRBV27	TRBJ2-3	CASRLNSGGADTQYF	TGTGCCAGCAGACTTAATAGCGGGGGGGCAGATACGCAGTATTTT
.	.	TRBV20-1	TRBJ2-1	CSAAGQKVTEDSSYEQFF	TGCAGTGCCGCTGGACAGAAAGTTACGGAAGATAGCTCCTACGAGCAGTTCTTC
.	.	TRBV5-1	TRBJ1-1	CASSMGTLAMNTEAFF	TGCGCCAGCAGCATGGGGACGCTTGCCATGAACACTGAAGCTTTCTTT
.	.	TRBV7-2	TRBJ2-2	CASRGQNTGTGELFF	TGTGCCAGCAGGGGACAAAACACGGGCACCGGGGAGCTGTTTTTT
few	.	TRBV12-3/TRBV12-4	TRBJ1-1	CASSSQRRTEAFF	TGTGCCAGCAGCTCCCAGCGCCGGACTGAAGCTTTCTTT
many	TRBD1	TRBV27	TRBJ2-3	CASRRGQFTDTQYF	TGTGCCAGCAGGAGGGGACAGTTCACAGATACGCAGTATTTT
many	.	TRBV28	TRBJ1-2	CASHHPDNYGYTF	TGTGCCAGCCACCACCCGGATAACTATGGCTACACCTTC
few	.	TRBV18	TRBJ1-5	CASSPGLDGNQPQHF	TGTGCCAGCTCACCTGGGCTGGATGGCAATCAGCCCCAGCATTTT
.	.	TRBV19	TRBJ2-1	CASSIRSELSNEQFF	TGTGCCAGTAGTATTCGATCCGAACTAAGCAATGAGCAGTTCTTC
many	.	TRBV7-9	TRBJ2-1	CASSLYGTLGQGTKSYNEQFF	TGTGCCAGCAGCTTATACGGAACATTGGGGCAAGGGACGAAATCCTACAATGAGCAGTTCTTC
many	TRBD2	TRBV7-9	TRBJ2-5	CASSSWTSAQETQYF	TGTGCCAGCAGCTCTTGGACTAGCGCTCAAGAGACCCAGTACTTC
many	TRBD2	TRBV10-3	TRBJ2-3	CAISEPSSGGADTQYF	TGTGCCATCAGTGAGCCGTCTAGCGGGGGTGCAGATACGCAGTATTTT
few	TRBD1	TRBV11-2	TRBJ2-2	CASKKTGDTGELFF	TGTGCCAGCAAGAAAACAGGGGACACCGGGGAGCTGTTTTTT
many	.	TRBV19	TRBJ1-5	CASSGRIRAGLNSNQPQHF	TGTGCCAGTAGTGGACGCATCCGGGCAGGGCTAAATAGCAATCAGCCCCAGCATTTT
many	TRBD2	TRBV6-1	TRBJ2-1	CASSEVRTSGRNNEQFF	TGTGCCAGCAGTGAAGTGAGGACCAGCGGGAGGAACAATGAGCAGTTCTTC
.	.	TRBV2	TRBJ1-5	CASSDISNQPQHF	TGTGCCAGCAGTGATATAAGCAATCAGCCCCAGCATTTT
many	TRBD2	TRBV6-2/TRBV6-3	TRBJ2-7	CASTPGLAGAIMAYEQYF	TGTGCCAGCACCCCGGGACTAGCGGGAGCTATAATGGCCTACGAGCAGTACTTC
many	.	TRBV3-1	TRBJ2-7	CASSQGGRAYEQYF	TGTGCCAGCAGCCAAGGGGGCAGGGCCTACGAGCAGTACTTC
.	TRBD1	TRBV12-3/TRBV12-4	TRBJ2-5	CASSRDSEETQYF	TGTGCCAGCAGTCGGGACAGTGAAGAGACCCAGTACTTC
many	.	TRBV7-3	TRBJ1-1	CASSLTSEGYTEAFF	TGTGCCAGCAGCTTAACGTCAGAGGGATACACTGAAGCTTTCTTT
many	.	TRBV7-9	TRBJ1-1	CASSPLGGNTEAFF	TGTGCCAGCAGCCCTCTTGGGGGGAACACTGAAGCTTTCTTT
few	.	TRBV12-3/TRBV12-4	TRBJ2-2	CASSRGHPNTGELFF	TGTGCCAGCAGCAGAGGACATCCGAACACCGGGGAGCTGTTTTTT
.	TRBD1	TRBV20-1	TRBJ1-1	CSAFTGDRAGEAFF	TGCAGTGCTTTTACAGGGGACAGAGCGGGTGAAGCTTTCTTT
.	TRBD2	TRBV29-1	TRBJ2-7	CSVSGRAYEQYF	TGCAGCGTTAGCGGGAGGGCTTACGAGCAGTACTTC
many	.	TRBV6-2/TRBV6-3	TRBJ2-2	CASSYVTDMTGELFF	TGTGCCAGCAGTTACGTAACAGATATGACCGGGGAGCTGTTTTTT
many	.	TRBV15	TRBJ1-5	CATSRGGGNQPQHF	TGTGCCACCAGCAGGGGGGGGGGCAATCAGCCCCAGCATTTT
few	.	TRBV5-1	TRBJ1-6	CASSPDMDSPLHF	TGCGCCAGCAGTCCAGATATGGATTCACCCCTCCACTTT
many	.	TRBV5-1	TRBJ1-6	CASSRWGVFGEGHSPLHF	TGCGCCAGCAGCCGCTGGGGAGTGTTCGGGGAAGGGCATTCACCCCTCCACTTT
few	.	TRBV20-1	TRBJ1-1	CSANSPDSRNTEAFF	TGCAGTGCCAACAGCCCGGACAGCCGGAACACTGAAGCTTTCTTT
many	.	TRBV5-5	TRBJ1-5	CASSLGGAPQPQHF	TGTGCCAGCAGCTTGGGAGGGGCTCCTCAGCCCCAGCATTTT
many	.	TRBV6-8	TRBJ1-1	CASGLLTRGNTEAFF	TGTGCCAGCGGACTCCTGACCCGGGGAAACACTGAAGCTTTCTTT